This T cell receptor beta chain was obtained from a study of T cell changes during pregnancy in multiple sclerosis. Some clones are missing from TCRdb's copy, which holds only in-frame ones; the method was immunoSEQ multiplex PCR. The data show roughly 110,000 clones, roughly 90% seen once. V was clipped by 4 bases and J by 4 bases; unmatched bases: 4. The CDR3 spans 14 residues. The germline V gene encodes CDR1 SGHTA and CDR2 FQGNSA. This sequence joins TRBV7-2 and TRBJ1-5; TRBD1 aligns across 7 bases. The sequencing used peripheral blood, collected in the third trimester of pregnancy. The clonotype originates from a female donor in good health, enrolled as a control in a pregnancy study. This CDR3 is CASSYGTANQPQHF. In DNA, the CDR3 is TGTGCCAGCAGCTACGGGACAGCGAATCAGCCCCAGCATTTT.